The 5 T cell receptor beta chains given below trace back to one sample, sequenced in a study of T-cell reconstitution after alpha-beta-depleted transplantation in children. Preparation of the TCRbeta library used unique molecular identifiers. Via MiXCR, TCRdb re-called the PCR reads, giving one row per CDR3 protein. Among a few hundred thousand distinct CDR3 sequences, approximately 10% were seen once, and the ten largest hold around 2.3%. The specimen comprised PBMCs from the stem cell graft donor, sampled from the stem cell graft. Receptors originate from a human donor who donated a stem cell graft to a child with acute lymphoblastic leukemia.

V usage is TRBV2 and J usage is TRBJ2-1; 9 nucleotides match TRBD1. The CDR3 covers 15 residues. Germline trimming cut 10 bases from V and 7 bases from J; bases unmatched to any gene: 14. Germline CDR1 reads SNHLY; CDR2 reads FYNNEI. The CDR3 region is CATLLGQGLGNEQFF. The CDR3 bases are TGTGCCACCCTCCTTGGACAGGGGTTGGGGAATGAGCAGTTCTTC.

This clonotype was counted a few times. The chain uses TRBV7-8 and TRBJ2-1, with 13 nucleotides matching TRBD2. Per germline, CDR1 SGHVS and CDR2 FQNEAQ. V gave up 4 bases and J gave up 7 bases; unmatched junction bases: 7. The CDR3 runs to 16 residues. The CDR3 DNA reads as TGTGCCAGCAGCTCCTGGACTAGCGGGAGTGAGAATGAGCAGTTCTTC. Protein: CASSSWTSGSENEQFF.

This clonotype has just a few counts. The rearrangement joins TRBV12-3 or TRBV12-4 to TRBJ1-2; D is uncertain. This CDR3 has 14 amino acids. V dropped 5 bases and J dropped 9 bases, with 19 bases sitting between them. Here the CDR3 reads CASSPDGGLARYTF. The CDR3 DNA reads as TGTGCCAGCAGTCCAGACGGCGGGTTAGCTCGCTACACCTTC.

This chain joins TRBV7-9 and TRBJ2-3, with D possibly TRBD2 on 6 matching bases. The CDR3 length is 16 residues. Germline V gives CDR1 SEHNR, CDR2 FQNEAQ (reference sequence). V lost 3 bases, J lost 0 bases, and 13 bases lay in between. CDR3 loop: CASSFSEGLSTDTQYF. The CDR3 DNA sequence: TGTGCCAGCAGCTTCAGTGAGGGACTGAGCACAGATACGCAGTATTTT.

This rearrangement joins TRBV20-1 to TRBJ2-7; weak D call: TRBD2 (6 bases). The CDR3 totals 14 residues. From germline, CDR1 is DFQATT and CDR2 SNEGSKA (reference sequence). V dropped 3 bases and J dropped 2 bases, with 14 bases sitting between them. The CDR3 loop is CSARSGSRAYEQYF. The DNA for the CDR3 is TGCAGTGCTAGGTCCGGGAGTAGGGCCTACGAGCAGTACTTC.